The sequence of this T cell receptor (beta chain) was determined in a study of OX40 agonist ivuxolimab in advanced cancers. About the study: Every 2 weeks, patients received ivuxolimab intravenously, dosed at 0.01 to 10 mg/kg. The group had a mean age of around 60 years, ranged from roughly 23 to 90, and was 80% to 85% male.

With respect to this clone: What it binds is not known.

Regarding the study as a whole: The antigen specificity of the peripheral T cells (those that were expanded) was not determined.

TCRdb's table, derived via immunoSEQ multiplex PCR, lists solely in-frame clones and lacks some. Of approximately 71,000 clones listed, around 94% are singletons. Germline V CDR1 and CDR2: WSHSY, SAAADI. CDR3 length: 18 amino acids. After removal of 2 bases from V and 2 bases from J, the junction contained 11 bases not matched to a gene. The genes are TRBV10-2 and TRBJ2-5, with TRBD2 identical over 10 bases. The source material was CD4+ or CD8+ T cells sorted from blood, sampled in a trial of the OX40 agonist ivuxolimab. This receptor was identified in an adult with an advanced solid tumor such as melanoma, head and neck, liver or kidney cancer. The CDR3 DNA is TGCGCCAGCAGTGAGCGGCCTAGCGGGGGACCAAAGCAAGAGACCCAGTACTTC. Protein: CASSERPSGGPKQETQYF.